The 22 T cell receptor beta chains listed next were all sequenced from one sample in a study of shared clonotypes between healthy human individuals (dated by TCRdb to about 2020). Receptor libraries were prepared by the immunoSEQ multiplex PCR assay. Imported from immuneACCESS, the table was reduced by TCRdb to in-frame sequences with V and J called. These copies leave out some clones; in studies compared against another copy, an unresolved V gene accounts for under half, and the cause of the remainder is not known. The sample table holds millions of clones, of which over 85% were seen once. Together, the top ten hold roughly 0.15% of the sample. The specimen was naive CD4+ T cells sorted from blood. Interpreted using the paper, the cell subset or site label stands for: CD45RA+ positively selected. The receptor set was obtained from a man younger than 30 in good health.

The chain uses TRBV28 and TRBJ2-7; TRBD1 agrees at 10 bases. The CDR3 length is 15 residues. V was pared by 4 bases and J by 2 bases, with 5 bases of the junction left unmatched. From germline, CDR1 is MDHEN and CDR2 SYDVKM. CDR3 protein: CASSSAGTGAYEQYF. The CDR3 DNA sequence: TGTGCCAGCAGTTCGGCAGGGACAGGGGCCTACGAGCAGTACTTC.

The CDR3: CAWSSPRGRADSPLHF. As DNA, the CDR3 is TGTGCCTGGAGTAGCCCTCGGGGCAGGGCCGATTCACCCCTCCACTTT. The genes are TRBV30 and TRBJ1-6, with D tentatively TRBD1 (5 bases). V shed 2 bases and J shed 8 bases, with 19 bases lying between them. The V gene's germline CDR1 is GTSNPN and CDR2 SVGIG (reference sequence). The CDR3 extends over 16 amino acids. Full variable domain (outside the CDR3, taken from reference TRBV30 and TRBJ1-6): SQTIHQWPATLVQPVGSPLSLECTVEGTSNPNLYWYRQAAGRGLQLLFYSVGIGQISSEVPQNLSASRPQDRQFILSSKKLLLSDSGFYLCAWSSPRGRADSPLHFGNGTRLTVT.

This clone occurred once. The gene calls are TRBV5-4 and TRBJ2-3; 9 nucleotides match TRBD2. V trimming: 4 bases; J trimming: 1 base; junction bases outside the gene matches: 4. From germline, CDR1 is SGHNT and CDR2 YYREEE (reference sequence). CDR3 size: 15 residues. CDR3 region: CASSHSGSRTDTQYF. The CDR3 nucleotides read TGTGCCAGCAGCCATAGCGGGAGCCGCACAGATACGCAGTATTTT.

The V call is TRBV6-6, the J call TRBJ2-1, with a tentative D call TRBD2 (6 bases). Trimming stripped 6 bases from V and 3 bases from J, with 15 bases between. The CDR3 consists of 15 residues. CDR1 and CDR2 (germline): MNHNY, SVGAGI (reference sequence). CDR3 region: CASRSGGGNYNEQFF. The CDR3 DNA reads TGTGCCAGCAGGTCTGGGGGAGGTAACTACAATGAGCAGTTCTTC.

The J gene is TRBJ1-5, the V gene TRBV15; no reliable D call. The germline gives CDR1 LNHNV, CDR2 YYDKDF (reference sequence). V was pared by 4 bases and J by 5 bases, with 12 bases between. The CDR3 loop spans 14 amino acids. CDR3 amino acids: CATSTAGSYQPQHF. CDR3 nucleotide sequence: TGTGCCACCAGCACCGCTGGGTCTTATCAGCCCCAGCATTTT. The variable domain in full, completed from reference TRBV15 and TRBJ1-5, reads DAMVIQNPRYQVTQFGKPVTLSCSQTLNHNVMYWYQQKSSQAPKLLFHYYDKDFNNEADTPDNFQSRRPNTSFCFLDIRSPGLGDTAMYLCATSTAGSYQPQHFGDGTRLSIL.

This chain uses TRBV7-9 with TRBJ2-5, with 7 bases lining up with TRBD1. V was pared by 5 bases and J by 4 bases, with 4 bases of the junction left unmatched. Germline-derived CDR1 and CDR2 are SEHNR and FQNEAQ (reference sequence). The CDR3 extends over 13 amino acids. CDR3 coding DNA: TGTGCCAGCAGCGGGACAGTTTTAGAGACCCAGTACTTC. This gives the protein CASSGTVLETQYF.

CDR3: CASSLAGTTNYGYTF. CDR3 DNA sequence: TGTGCCAGCAGCTTAGCCGGGACAACTAACTATGGCTACACCTTC. The J gene is TRBJ1-2, the V gene TRBV7-8, with D possibly being TRBD1 (6 bases). V was clipped by 0 bases and J by 0 bases, with 8 bases between them. Germline V gene data show CDR1 as SGHVS and CDR2 as FQNEAQ. The CDR3 covers 15 residues.

This chain joins TRBV4-1 and TRBJ2-7; the D gene is possibly TRBD2 (5 bases). The V and J ends lost 1 base and 9 bases respectively, with 19 bases between them. Germline V CDR1 and CDR2: MGHRA, YSYEKL. The CDR3 has 15 amino acids. CDR3 amino acids: CASSQGQLGRDGQYF. The CDR3, as DNA: TGCGCCAGCAGCCAAGGTCAACTGGGCCGGGATGGGCAGTACTTC.

The J gene is TRBJ1-5, the V gene TRBV5-4; D not certain. Germline V CDR1 and CDR2: SGHNT, YYREEE (reference sequence). V was pared by 5 bases and J by 6 bases, with 9 bases between. The CDR3 consists of 12 residues. As DNA, the CDR3 is TGTGCCAGCAGAATTGACATTCAGCCCCAGCATTTT. Encoded protein: CASRIDIQPQHF.

This rearrangement joins TRBV5-1 to TRBJ2-7, with 13 bases that match TRBD2. V gave up 4 bases and J gave up 7 bases; unmatched junction bases: 20. The CDR3 totals 19 residues. Germline V gene data show CDR1 as SGHRS and CDR2 as YFSETQ. The DNA of the CDR3 is TGCGCCAGCAGCCTGAATTCTGTGACTAGCGGGAGGCCTCAGGGGGAGCAGTACTTC. Translated: CASSLNSVTSGRPQGEQYF.

This clone was observed once. The V gene is TRBV2, the J gene TRBJ1-3; D may be TRBD1 (5 bases). V lost 6 bases and J 1 base, leaving 13 bases between the germline ends. The CDR3 consists of 15 residues. The V gene's germline CDR1 is SNHLY and CDR2 FYNNEI. DNA of the CDR3: TGTGCCAGCAGCGAGGGGCTGGGGTCTGGAAACACCATATATTTT. Protein sequence: CASSEGLGSGNTIYF.

This clone showed up just a few times. Other DNA sequences within the sample encode an identical CDR3. CDR3 residues: CATSRDRGDQPQHF. CDR3 nucleotides: TGTGCCACCAGCAGAGATCGGGGGGACCAGCCCCAGCATTTT. This sequence joins TRBV15 and TRBJ1-5; D might be TRBD1 (5 bases). This CDR3 has 14 residues. The V gene's germline CDR1 is LNHNV and CDR2 YYDKDF (reference sequence). V gave up 0 bases and J gave up 7 bases, with 10 bases separating them. The complete variable domain, with remaining parts taken from reference TRBV15 and TRBJ1-5, reads DAMVIQNPRYQVTQFGKPVTLSCSQTLNHNVMYWYQQKSSQAPKLLFHYYDKDFNNEADTPDNFQSRRPNTSFCFLDIRSPGLGDTAMYLCATSRDRGDQPQHFGDGTRLSIL.

The V and J genes are TRBV2 and TRBJ2-1; 10 bases agree with TRBD2. The CDR3 runs 14 residues. With 7 bases clipped from V and 7 bases from J, the junction kept 7 bases outside the gene matches. Looked up from germline, CDR1 is SNHLY and CDR2 is FYNNEI. The CDR3 DNA follows: TGTGCCAGCACCCAACCGGGACTAGCGAATGAGCAGTTCTTC. It specifies CASTQPGLANEQFF.

This clone was found once. The V call is TRBV5-5, the J call TRBJ2-7; no reliable D call. Looked up from germline, CDR1 is SGHKS and CDR2 is YYEKEE (reference sequence). The CDR3 extends over 14 amino acids. With 0 bases removed from V and 2 bases from J, the gap between germline ends came to 9 bases. The CDR3 is CASSLDGGPYEQYF. In DNA form, the CDR3 reads TGTGCCAGCAGCTTGGATGGTGGGCCCTACGAGCAGTACTTC. Together with reference TRBV5-5 and TRBJ2-7, the CDR3 gives the full variable domain: DAGVTQSPTHLIKTRGQQVTLRCSPISGHKSVSWYQQVLGQGPQFIFQYYEKEERGRGNFPDRFSARQFPNYSSELNVNALLLGDSALYLCASSLDGGPYEQYFGPGTRLTVT.

J is TRBJ1-2 and V is TRBV6-5; D might be TRBD1 (5 bases). V lost 4 bases to trimming and J lost 9 bases, with 15 bases between them. Germline V lookup: CDR1 MNHEY, CDR2 SVGAGI. The CDR3 totals 13 residues. CDR3 region: CASSLESGLSYTF. Here the CDR3 DNA reads TGTGCCAGCAGTTTAGAATCAGGGTTGAGCTACACCTTC.

The chain combines TRBV10-2 with TRBJ2-7; D gene unclear. The CDR3 is 14 residues long. The germline gives CDR1 WSHSY, CDR2 SAAADI. Trimming removed 7 bases from V and 3 bases from J, with 16 bases in between. The CDR3 coding sequence is TGCGCCAGCAAACCCCTAGGGTCCAGCTACGAGCAGTACTTC. Translation gives CASKPLGSSYEQYF.

The J gene is TRBJ2-3, the V gene TRBV10-2; 7 bases are a match to TRBD2. The CDR3 runs to 16 residues. Germline values: CDR1 WSHSY, CDR2 SAAADI. V dropped 0 bases and J dropped 1; count of bases not matched to a gene: 4. CDR3 loop: CASSESGGIGTDTQYF. The CDR3 DNA follows: TGCGCCAGCAGTGAGTCGGGAGGGATAGGCACAGATACGCAGTATTTT.

The V gene is TRBV6-1, the J gene TRBJ1-3; TRBD1 matches 9 bases. The germline V gene has CDR1 MNHNS and CDR2 SASEGT. Trimming cost V 8 bases and J 6 bases; bases outside gene matches: 5. The CDR3 totals 13 residues. In nucleotides, the CDR3 is TGTGCCAGCCTGGGACAGGGTCTAAACACCATATATTTT. Amino acids: CASLGQGLNTIYF.

The DNA of the CDR3 is TGTGCCTGGAGTGTAACGGCTCCCTCCGGCTACACCTTC. Residues: CAWSVTAPSGYTF. The chain couples TRBV30 to TRBJ1-2; D call uncertain. V gave up 0 bases and J gave up 8 bases, with 13 bases separating them. Germline assignment: CDR1 GTSNPN and CDR2 SVGIG (reference sequence). The CDR3 is 13 amino acids.

The J gene is TRBJ2-1, the V gene TRBV7-4, with 10 bases identical to TRBD1. CDR3 length: 13 amino acids. Germline-derived CDR1 and CDR2 are SGHVT and SQSDAQ. V gave up 9 bases and J gave up 9 bases; unmatched junction bases: 8. CDR3 protein: CAREGQGMVEQFF. For the CDR3, the DNA is TGTGCCAGAGAGGGACAGGGGATGGTTGAGCAGTTCTTC.

This chain connects TRBV30 to TRBJ1-2, with D unresolved. Deletions cut 3 bases from V and 6 bases from J, with 14 bases between. Per germline, CDR1 GTSNPN and CDR2 SVGIG (reference sequence). This CDR3 is 13 amino acids long. The CDR3, as DNA: TGTGCCTGGAGCGCTCTCGGTCCGGATGGCTACACCTTC. Amino acids: CAWSALGPDGYTF. The whole variable domain, remainder taken from reference TRBV30 and TRBJ1-2, is SQTIHQWPATLVQPVGSPLSLECTVEGTSNPNLYWYRQAAGRGLQLLFYSVGIGQISSEVPQNLSASRPQDRQFILSSKKLLLSDSGFYLCAWSALGPDGYTFGSGTRLTVV.

The J gene is TRBJ2-7, the V gene TRBV6-5, with D perhaps TRBD2 (7 bases). Trimming pared 5 bases from V and 3 bases from J, leaving 17 bases between. This CDR3 has 15 residues. Germline V gene lookup returns CDR1 MNHEY and CDR2 SVGAGI. CDR3 loop: CASSPLGRGDYEQYF. The CDR3, as DNA: TGTGCCAGCAGTCCCCTTGGGAGGGGGGACTACGAGCAGTACTTC.